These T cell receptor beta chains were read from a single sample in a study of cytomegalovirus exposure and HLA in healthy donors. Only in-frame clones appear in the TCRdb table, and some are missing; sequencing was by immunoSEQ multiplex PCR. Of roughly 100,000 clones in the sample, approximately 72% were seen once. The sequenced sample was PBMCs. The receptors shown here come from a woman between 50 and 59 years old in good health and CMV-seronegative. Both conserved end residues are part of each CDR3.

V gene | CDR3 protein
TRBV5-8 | CASSPRQLNEKLFF
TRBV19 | CAVGGPSGGTEAFF
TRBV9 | CASSVDYRGGEQYF
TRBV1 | CTSSQDGTSGRSDTGELFF
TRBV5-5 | CASSSTRPEGYTF
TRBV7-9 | CASSLGQLTEAYNEQFF
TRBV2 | CAGLAGAGYNEQFF
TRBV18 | CASSPPVLQETQYF
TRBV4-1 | CASSQAGTGRLEQYF
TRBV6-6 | CASSYLAGGETQYF
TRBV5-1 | CASSSSTSGLGADTQYF
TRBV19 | CASSIEGGFQPQHF
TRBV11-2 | CASSQHTDTQYF
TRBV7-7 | CASSASGTSTETQYF
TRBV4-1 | CASSPPYTGGLYEQYF
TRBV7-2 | CASSFHWQFF
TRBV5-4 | CASSPGGFSLYEQYF
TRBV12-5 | CASGFRGNTYNEQFF
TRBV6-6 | CASSDKTGLNTEAFF
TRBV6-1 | CASSEDPRADEQFF
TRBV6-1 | CASSTGLAGGGEQFF
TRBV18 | CASSPPGGGGPNFYTF
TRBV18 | CASSPPMTGAGNTIYF
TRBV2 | CASSGAGGSMGELFF
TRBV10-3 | CATAQGLGVETQYF
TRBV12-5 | CASSKGGFQPQHF
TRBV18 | CASSPGDSYGYF
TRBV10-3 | CAISNMGQGATNGYTF
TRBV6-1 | CASSEESKVEGAGGYTF
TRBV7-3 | CASSLNPTAQNEQFF
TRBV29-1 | CSVAPKSDLRDTEAFF
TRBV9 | CASSKAGTGNEKLFF
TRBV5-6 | CASSLAGQGGSSPLHF
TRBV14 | CASSHKAGSAGETQYF
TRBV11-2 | CASSRSGYEQYF
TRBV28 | CASSLGTSGDEQYF
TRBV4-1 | CASSPGQGGHEKLFF
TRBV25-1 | CASPFTGTGTEAFF
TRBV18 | CASSPSTGRWETQYF
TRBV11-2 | CASSFQGAQETQYF
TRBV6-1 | CASRRDPPEGEQYF
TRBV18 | CASSRQGPGSGANVLTF